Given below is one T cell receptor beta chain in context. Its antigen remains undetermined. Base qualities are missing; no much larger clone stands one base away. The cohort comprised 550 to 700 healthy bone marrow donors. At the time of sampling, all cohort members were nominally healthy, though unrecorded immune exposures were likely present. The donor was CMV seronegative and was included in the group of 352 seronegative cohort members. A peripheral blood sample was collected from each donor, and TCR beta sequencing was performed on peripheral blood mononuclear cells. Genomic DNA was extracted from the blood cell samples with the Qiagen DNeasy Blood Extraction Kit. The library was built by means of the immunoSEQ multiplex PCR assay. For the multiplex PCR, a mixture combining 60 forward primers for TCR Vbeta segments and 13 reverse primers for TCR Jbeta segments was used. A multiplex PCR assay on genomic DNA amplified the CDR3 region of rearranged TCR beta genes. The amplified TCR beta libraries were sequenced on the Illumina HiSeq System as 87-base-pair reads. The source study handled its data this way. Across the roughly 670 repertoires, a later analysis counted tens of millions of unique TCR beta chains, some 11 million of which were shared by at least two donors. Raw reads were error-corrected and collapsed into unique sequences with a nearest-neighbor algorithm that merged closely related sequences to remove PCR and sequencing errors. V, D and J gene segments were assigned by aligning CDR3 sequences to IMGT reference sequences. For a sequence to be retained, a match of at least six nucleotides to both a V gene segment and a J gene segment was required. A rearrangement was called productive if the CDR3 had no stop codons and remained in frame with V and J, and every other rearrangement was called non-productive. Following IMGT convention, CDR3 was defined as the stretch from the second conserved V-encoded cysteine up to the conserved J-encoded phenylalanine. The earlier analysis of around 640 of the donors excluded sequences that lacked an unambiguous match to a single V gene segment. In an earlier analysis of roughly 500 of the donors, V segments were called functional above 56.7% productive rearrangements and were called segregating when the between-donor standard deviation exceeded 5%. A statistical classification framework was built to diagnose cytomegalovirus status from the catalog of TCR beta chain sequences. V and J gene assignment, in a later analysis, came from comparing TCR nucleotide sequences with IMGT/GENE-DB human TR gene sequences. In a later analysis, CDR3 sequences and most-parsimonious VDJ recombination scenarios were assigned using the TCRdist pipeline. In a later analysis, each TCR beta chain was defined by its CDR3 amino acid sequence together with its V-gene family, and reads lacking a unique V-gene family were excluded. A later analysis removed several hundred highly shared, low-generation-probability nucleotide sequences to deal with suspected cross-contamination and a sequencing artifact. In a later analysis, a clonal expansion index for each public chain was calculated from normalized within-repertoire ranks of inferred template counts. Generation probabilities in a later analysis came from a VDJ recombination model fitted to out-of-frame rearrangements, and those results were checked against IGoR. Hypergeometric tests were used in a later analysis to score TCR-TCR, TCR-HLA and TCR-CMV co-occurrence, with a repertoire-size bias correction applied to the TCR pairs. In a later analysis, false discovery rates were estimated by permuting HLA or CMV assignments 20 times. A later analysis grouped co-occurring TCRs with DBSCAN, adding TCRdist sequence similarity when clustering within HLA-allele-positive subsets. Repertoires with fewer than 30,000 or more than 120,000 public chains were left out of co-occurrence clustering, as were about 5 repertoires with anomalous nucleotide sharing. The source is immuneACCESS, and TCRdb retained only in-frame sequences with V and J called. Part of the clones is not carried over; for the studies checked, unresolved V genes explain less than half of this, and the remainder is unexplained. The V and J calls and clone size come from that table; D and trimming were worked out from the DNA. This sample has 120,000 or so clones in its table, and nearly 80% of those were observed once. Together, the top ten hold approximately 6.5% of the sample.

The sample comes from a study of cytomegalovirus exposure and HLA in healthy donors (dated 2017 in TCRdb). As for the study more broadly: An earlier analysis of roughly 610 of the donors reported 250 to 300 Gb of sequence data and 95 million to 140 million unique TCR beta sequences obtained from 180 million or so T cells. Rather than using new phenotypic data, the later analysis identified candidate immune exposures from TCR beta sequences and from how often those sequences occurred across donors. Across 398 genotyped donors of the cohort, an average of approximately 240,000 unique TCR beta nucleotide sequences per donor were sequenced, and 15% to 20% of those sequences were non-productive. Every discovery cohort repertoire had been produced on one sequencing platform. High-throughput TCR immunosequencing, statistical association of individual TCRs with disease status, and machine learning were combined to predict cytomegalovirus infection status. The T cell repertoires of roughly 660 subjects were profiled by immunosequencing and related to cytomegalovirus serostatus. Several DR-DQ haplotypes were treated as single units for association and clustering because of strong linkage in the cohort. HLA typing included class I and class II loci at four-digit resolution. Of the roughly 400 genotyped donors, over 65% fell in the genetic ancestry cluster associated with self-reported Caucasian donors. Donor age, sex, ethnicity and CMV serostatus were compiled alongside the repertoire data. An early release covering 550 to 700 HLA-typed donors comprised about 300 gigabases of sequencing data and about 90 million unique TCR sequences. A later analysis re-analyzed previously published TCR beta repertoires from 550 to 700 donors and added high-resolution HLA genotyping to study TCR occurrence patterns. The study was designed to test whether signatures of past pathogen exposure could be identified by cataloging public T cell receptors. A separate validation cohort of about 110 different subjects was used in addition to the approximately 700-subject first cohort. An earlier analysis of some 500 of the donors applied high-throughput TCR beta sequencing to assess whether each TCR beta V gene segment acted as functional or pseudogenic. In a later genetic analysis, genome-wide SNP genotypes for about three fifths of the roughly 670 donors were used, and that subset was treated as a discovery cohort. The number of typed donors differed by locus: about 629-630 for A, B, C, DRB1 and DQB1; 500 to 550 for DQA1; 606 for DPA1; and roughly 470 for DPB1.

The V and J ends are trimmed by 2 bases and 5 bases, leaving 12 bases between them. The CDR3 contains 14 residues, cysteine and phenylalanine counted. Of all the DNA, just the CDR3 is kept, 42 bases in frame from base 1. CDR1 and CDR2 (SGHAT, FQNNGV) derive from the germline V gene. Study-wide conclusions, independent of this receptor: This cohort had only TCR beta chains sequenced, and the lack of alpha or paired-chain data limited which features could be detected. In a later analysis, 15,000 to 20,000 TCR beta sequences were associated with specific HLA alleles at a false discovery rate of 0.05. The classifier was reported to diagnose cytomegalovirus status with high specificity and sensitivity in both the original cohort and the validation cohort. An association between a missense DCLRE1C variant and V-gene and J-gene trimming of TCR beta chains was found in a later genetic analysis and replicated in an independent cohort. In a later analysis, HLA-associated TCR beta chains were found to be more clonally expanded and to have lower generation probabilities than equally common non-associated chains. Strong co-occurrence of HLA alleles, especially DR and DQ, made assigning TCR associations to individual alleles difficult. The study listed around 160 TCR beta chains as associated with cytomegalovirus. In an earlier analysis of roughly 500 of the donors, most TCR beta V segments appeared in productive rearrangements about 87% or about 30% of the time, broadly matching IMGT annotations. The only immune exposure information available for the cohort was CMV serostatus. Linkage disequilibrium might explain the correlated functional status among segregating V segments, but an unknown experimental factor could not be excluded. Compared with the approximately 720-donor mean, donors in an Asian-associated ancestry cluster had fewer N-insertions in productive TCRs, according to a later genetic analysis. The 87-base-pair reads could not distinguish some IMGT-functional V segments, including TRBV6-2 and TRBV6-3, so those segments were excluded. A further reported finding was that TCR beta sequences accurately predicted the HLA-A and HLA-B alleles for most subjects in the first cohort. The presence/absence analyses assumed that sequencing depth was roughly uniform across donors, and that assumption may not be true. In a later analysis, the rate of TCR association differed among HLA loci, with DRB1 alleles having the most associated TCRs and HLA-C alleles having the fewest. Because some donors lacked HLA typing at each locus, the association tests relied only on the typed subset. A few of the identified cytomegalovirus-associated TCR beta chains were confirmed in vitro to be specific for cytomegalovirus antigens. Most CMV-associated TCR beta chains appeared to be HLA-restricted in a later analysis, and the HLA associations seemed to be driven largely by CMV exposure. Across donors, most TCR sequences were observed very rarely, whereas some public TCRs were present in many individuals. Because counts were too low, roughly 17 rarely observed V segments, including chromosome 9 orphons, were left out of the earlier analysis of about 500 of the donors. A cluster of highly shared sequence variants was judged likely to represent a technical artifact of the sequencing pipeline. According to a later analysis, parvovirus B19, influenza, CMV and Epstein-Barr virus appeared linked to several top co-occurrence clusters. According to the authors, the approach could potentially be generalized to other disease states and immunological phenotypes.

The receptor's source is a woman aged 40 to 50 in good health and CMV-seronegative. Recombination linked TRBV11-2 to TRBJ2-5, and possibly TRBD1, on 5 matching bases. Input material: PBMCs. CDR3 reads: CASSLWAGKETQYF. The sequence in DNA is TGTGCCAGCAGCTTATGGGCAGGGAAGGAGACCCAGTACTTC.